The sample holds a few counts of the clone carrying this T cell receptor (beta chain). The target antigen is unknown. CDR1 MDHEN and CDR2 SYDVKM come from the germline V gene. The CDR3 loop spans 15 amino acids. Trimming stripped 7 bases from V and 7 bases from J, with 17 bases between. This entry is derived from a study of regulatory T cells in long-lasting Graves disease. Notes on the study in general: Researchers examined only peripheral blood and not thyroid tissue. Persistent disease was associated with favored TRBV28 usage and with favored use of TRBJ1-2 and TRBJ2-5. TCR diversity was lower in persistent Graves' patients (versus newly diagnosed ones).

Arm-PCR with iRepertoire HTBI primers amplified the CDR3 regions for these TCR beta libraries. Authors' analysis steps: Across all samples, about 60 TRBV segments and 15 or so TRBJ segments were identified. TCRdb recomputed calls from the multiplex PCR reads with MiXCR, one row per CDR3 protein. The V and J calls, along with clone size, are taken from TCRdb and not from the paper's own processing. Among about 660,000 distinct CDR3 sequences listed, about 30% were seen once. Time point here: persistent/refractory GD, antithyroid drugs over 5 years with positive TRAb. There was RNA extracted from PBMCs, and the TCR library was made from it.

The receptor was isolated from a female donor with Graves disease. The chain combines TRBV28 with TRBJ1-6; possibly TRBD1 for D (5 bases). The sequences come from peripheral blood mononuclear cells (PBMCs), collected when the disease was refractory, from a patient treated with antithyroid drugs. CDR3 coding DNA: TGTGCCAGCACCTGGGACCGACAGCAAAATTCACCCCTCCACTTT. It is translated as CASTWDRQQNSPLHF. Supplemented by reference TRBV28 and TRBJ1-6, the full variable domain reads DVKVTQSSRYLVKRTGEKVFLECVQDMDHENMFWYRQDPGLGLRLIYFSYDVKMKEKGDIPEGYSVSREKKERFSLILESASTNQTSMYLCASTWDRQQNSPLHFGNGTRLTVT.